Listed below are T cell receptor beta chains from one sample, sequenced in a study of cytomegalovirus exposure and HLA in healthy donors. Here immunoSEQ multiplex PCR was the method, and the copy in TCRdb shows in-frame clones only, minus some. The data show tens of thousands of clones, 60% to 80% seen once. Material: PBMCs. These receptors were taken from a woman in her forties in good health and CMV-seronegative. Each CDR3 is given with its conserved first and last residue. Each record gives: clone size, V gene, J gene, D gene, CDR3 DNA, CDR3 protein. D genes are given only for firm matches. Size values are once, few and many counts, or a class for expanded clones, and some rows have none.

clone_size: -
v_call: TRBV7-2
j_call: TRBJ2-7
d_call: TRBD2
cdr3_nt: TGTGCCAGCAGCCCTCCGGGGGGAACCTACGAGCAGTACTTC
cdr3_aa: CASSPPGGTYEQYF

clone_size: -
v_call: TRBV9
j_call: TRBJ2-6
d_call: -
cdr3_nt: TGTGCCAGCAGCGTTCGCACTGACTCTGGGGCCAACGTCCTGACTTTC
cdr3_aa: CASSVRTDSGANVLTF

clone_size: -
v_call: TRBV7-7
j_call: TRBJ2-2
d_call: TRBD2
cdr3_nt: TGTGCTAGCAGCCCACTGGGGGGGTTCGCCGGGGAGCTGTTTTTT
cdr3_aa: CASSPLGGFAGELFF

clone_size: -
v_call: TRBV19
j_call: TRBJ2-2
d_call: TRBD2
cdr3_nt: TGTGCCACCTCGAGCGGGGGGAACACCGGGGAGCTGTTTTTT
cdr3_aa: CATSSGGNTGELFF

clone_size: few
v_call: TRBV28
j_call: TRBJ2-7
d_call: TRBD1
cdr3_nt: TGTGCCAGCAATCGTTCCGGGACAGGGACCTACGAGCAGTACTTC
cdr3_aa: CASNRSGTGTYEQYF

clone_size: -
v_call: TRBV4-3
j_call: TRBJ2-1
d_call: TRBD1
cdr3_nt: TGCGCCAGCAGCCTTGGGTCCGGGACAGCGATATACAATGAGCAGTTCTTC
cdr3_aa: CASSLGSGTAIYNEQFF

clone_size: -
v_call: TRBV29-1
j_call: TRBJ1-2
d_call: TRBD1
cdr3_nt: TGCAGCGTTGAAGAGAGACAGGGGCCAACCTTC
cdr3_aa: CSVEERQGPTF

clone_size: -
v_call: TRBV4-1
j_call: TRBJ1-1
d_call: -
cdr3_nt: TGCGCCAGCAGCCATCTTACACCCACTAAAGCTTTCTTT
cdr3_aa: CASSHLTPTKAFF

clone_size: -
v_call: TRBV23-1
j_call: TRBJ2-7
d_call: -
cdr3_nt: TGCGCCAGCACCCGAGCGGGCGAGCAGTACTTC
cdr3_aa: CASTRAGEQYF

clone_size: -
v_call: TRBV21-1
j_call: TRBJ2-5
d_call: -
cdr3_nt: TGTGCCAGCAGCAACGTAGAGACCCAGTACTTC
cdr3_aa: CASSNVETQYF

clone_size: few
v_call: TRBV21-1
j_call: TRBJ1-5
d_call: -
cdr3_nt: TGTGCCAGCATCCCGACAGGGAAAAGAGGAATTGGCAATCAGCCCCAGCATTTT
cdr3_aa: CASIPTGKRGIGNQPQHF

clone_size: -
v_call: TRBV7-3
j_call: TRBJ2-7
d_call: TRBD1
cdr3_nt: TGTGCCAGCAGCCCTGGCCGGGGGACAGGGTACGAGCAGTACTTC
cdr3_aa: CASSPGRGTGYEQYF

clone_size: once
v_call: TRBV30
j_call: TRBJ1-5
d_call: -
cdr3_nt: TGTGCCTGGAGTGTAACCGAAGCGAGTCAGCCCCAGCATTTT
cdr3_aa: CAWSVTEASQPQHF

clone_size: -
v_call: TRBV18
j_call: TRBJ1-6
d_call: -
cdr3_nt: TGTGCCAGCTCACCTCTAGAAAAAGGAGCTTCACCCCTCCACTTT
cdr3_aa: CASSPLEKGASPLHF

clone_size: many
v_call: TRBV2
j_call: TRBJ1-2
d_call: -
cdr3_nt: TGTGCCAGCAGTGAAAGGGGAAATAACTATGGCTACACCTTC
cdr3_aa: CASSERGNNYGYTF

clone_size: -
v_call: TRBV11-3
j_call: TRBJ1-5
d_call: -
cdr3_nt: TGTGCCAGCAGCTTAGGTTGTTTGTGGGCCCAGAGACAGCCCCAGAATTTT
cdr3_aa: CASSLGCLWAQRQPQNF

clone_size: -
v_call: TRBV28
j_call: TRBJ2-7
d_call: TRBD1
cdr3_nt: TGTGCCAGCAGTTCCCCAACAGGGGGCAGTTGGAACGAGCAGTACTTC
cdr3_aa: CASSSPTGGSWNEQYF

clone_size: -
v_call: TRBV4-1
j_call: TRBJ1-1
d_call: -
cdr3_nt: TGCGCCAGCAGCCAAGATAATTCCGGGACAACGAACACTGAAGCTTTCTTT
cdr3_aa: CASSQDNSGTTNTEAFF

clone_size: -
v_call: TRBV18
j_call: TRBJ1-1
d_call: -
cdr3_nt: TGTGCCAGCTCACTCTATCAGGGAAAGGACGACACTGAAGCTTTCTTT
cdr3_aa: CASSLYQGKDDTEAFF

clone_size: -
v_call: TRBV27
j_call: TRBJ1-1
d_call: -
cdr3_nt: TGTGCCAGCAGTTTTCAGGGGTCTTTGAACACTGAAGCTTTCTTT
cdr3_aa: CASSFQGSLNTEAFF